This T cell receptor beta chain was retrieved from a study of T cells in tuberculosis. Thawed, overnight-rested PBMC were stained with GMM-loaded CD1B tetramer, viability dye and anti-CD3, then sorted. CD1B tetramers were loaded with Rhodococcus equi-derived C32 glucose monomycolate. From each donor, around 100,000 tetramer-negative cells were sorted. TCR-alpha and TCR-beta chains were sequenced unpaired. Repertoires were generated with immunoSEQ multiplex PCR, while TCRdb's copy carries only in-frame clones and drops some. Of nearly 60,000 clones listed, approximately 88% are singletons. The CDR3 is 14 residues long. Trimming left V 3 bases short and J 5 bases short, with 13 bases between. Germline CDR1 is MGHDK and CDR2 is SYGVNS.

The sample comprised CD1b-GMM tetramer-negative cells sorted from PBMCs. This receptor was obtained from an adult woman with latent tuberculosis. The rearrangement links TRBV25-1 to TRBJ1-2; D gene uncertain. CDR3: CASSEMWEWYGYTF. In DNA, the CDR3 is TGTGCCAGCAGTGAGATGTGGGAGTGGTATGGCTACACCTTC.